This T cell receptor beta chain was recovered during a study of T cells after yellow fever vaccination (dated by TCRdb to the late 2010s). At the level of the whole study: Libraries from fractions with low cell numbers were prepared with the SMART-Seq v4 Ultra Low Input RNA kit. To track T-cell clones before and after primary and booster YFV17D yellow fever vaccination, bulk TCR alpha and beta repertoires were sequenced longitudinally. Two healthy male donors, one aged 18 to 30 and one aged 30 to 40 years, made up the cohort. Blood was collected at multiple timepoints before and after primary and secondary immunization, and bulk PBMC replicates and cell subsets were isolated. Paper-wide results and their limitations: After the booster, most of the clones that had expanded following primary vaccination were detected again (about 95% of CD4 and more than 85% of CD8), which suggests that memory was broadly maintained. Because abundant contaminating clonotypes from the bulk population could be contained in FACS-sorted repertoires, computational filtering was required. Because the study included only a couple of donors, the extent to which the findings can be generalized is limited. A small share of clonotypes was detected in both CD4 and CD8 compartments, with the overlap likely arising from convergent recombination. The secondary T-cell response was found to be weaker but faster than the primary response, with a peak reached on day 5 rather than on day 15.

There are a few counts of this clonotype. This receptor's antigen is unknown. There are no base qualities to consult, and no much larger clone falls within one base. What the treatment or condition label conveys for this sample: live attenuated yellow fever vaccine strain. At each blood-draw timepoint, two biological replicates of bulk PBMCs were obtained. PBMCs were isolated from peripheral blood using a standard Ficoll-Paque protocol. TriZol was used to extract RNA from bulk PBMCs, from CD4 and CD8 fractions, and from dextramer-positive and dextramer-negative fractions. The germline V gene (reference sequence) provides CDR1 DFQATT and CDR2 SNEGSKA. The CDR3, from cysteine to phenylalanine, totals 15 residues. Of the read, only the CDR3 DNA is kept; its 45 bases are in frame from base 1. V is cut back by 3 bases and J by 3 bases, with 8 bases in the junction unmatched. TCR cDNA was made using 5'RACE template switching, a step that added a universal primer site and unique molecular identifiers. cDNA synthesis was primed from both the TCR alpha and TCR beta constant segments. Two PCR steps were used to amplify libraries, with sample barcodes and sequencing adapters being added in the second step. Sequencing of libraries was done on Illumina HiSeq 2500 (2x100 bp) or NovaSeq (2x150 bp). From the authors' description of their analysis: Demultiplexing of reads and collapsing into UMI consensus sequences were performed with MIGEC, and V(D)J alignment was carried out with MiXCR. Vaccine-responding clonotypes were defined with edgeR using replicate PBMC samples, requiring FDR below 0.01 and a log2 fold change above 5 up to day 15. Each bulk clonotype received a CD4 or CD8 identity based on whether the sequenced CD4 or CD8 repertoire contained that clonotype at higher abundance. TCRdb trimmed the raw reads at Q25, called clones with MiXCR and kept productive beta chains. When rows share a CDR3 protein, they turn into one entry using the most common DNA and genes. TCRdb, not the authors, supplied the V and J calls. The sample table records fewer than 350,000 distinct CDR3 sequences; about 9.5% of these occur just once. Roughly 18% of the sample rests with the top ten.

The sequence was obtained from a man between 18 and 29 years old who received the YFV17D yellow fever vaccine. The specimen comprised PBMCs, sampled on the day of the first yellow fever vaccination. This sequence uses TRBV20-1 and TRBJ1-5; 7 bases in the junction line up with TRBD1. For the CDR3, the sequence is CSASRTGSNNQPQHF. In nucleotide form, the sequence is TGCAGTGCTAGCAGGACAGGAAGTAACAATCAGCCCCAGCATTTT.